This TCR beta chain was observed in a study of molecular identifiers for immune sequencing clone quantification listed by TCRdb under 2018. Regarding the research as a whole: For a replicate experiment, RNA from around 20,000 or 100,000 naive CD8 T cells was divided into five aliquots, of which four were sequenced. This methods study used CD8 T cells to benchmark TCR RNA copy counting and molecular-identifier clustering-based TCR repertoire sequencing (MIDCIRS). Summary of the overall study and its limitations: Roughly 2.8 recovered TCR RNA copies per cell were obtained by modeling, versus about 9 by digital PCR, implying a capture efficiency of about 30%. Spiked-in Jurkat TCR RNA equal to a single cell's worth was reported to be detectable even within 1,100,000 naive CD8 T cells. The sizes of highly expanded clones could end up underestimated when identical TCR molecules share a barcode. Without barcode sub-clustering, chimeric consensus sequences inflated TCR diversity; chimeras reached as high as 47%. The naive libraries included spiked-in Jurkat TCR RNA (around nine copies' worth), and this Jurkat TCR RNA is not part of the donor repertoire. Clones above 20 RNA copies held over 99% of molecules in CMV-specific effector cells but under 1% in naive cells.

This clonotype occurred many times. Its recognized antigen is unknown. Per-base qualities were not stored, and no clone one base away is much larger. Libraries of naive CD8 T cells were built from around 20,000 to 1,000,000 sorted cells, with 10%, 30% or 50% of the purified RNA used. Naive CD8 T cells, defined as CD8+CD4-CCR7+CD45RA+, were FACS-sorted into RLT Plus buffer on a BD FACSAria II. Roughly ten TCR copies' worth of Jurkat RNA were spiked into roughly 20,000-1,000,000 naive CD8 T cell samples to test detection sensitivity. CD8 T cells were enriched using RosetteSep CD8+ T Cell Enrichment Cocktail and Ficoll-Paque, and the enriched cells then underwent ACK red cell lysis. Library construction relied on PCR. Sequenced on an Illumina HiSeq 4000. Preparation of bulk TCR libraries followed a previously described approach, with the TCR primers listed in Table S5. Purification of total RNA was performed with the Qiagen AllPrep DNA/RNA kit. Before any analysis, reads coming from multiple sequencing runs of the same library were combined into one pool. The published analysis was carried out like this. Reads were retained only if an exact TCR constant sequence was present, and the retained reads were trimmed to 150 nt and grouped according to their 12-nt molecular barcodes. Reads in each barcode group were sub-clustered using a 15% Levenshtein threshold, and a quality-weighted consensus sequence was built for each RNA molecule. Non-functional sequences were excluded, and lower-count sequences lying one edit away from another sequence were also excluded. Based on a fit of two negative binomial distributions, barcode sub-clusters having less than 20% of the maximum read count were discarded. Starting from the raw public reads, TCRdb applied fastp trimming at Q25, assembled clones with MiXCR and retained in-frame beta chains. Duplicate CDR3 protein sequences are folded into a single record with the most common DNA and genes. None of the V and J calls come from the authors' own analysis; TCRdb made them. The sample table shows 490,000 or so distinct CDR3 sequences, and over 20% are seen once. The top ten clones comprise 0.84% of the sample.

Taken from the germline V gene, the CDR1 and CDR2 loops are MGHRA and YSYEKL. The CDR3 spans 14 residues, from the cysteine through the phenylalanine. Kept here is only the CDR3 DNA, which spans 42 bases and is read in frame from base 1. V is reduced by 0 bases and J by 2 bases, leaving a spacing of 8 bases between them. Rearrangement joined TRBV4-1 to TRBJ2-7, with the D segment identity uncertain. Sequenced input: naive CD8+ T cells from blood, with Jurkat cell RNA spiked in. What this sample's cell subset or site label stands for: FACS-sorted CD8+CD4-CCR7+CD45RA+ naive T cells. The TCR comes from a human donor in good health. Some libraries in this study had Jurkat cell RNA spiked in. The sequenced DNA: TGCGCCAGCAGCCAAGACCCCAGGCCCTACGAGCAGTACTTC. Its protein reads: CASSQDPRPYEQYF.